This TCR beta chain is drawn from a study of early T cells in non-severe SARS-CoV-2 infection. Overall study context: Chains stayed unpaired after sequencing of bulk RNA from unsorted whole blood. Points from the study as a whole: Lookups in VDJdb leaned toward anti-spike CD8 responses and missed private and CD4 specificities.

Worth noting for this clonotype: Its antigen remains unidentified.

The CDR3 sequence is 15 residues long. Trimming removed 0 bases from V and 6 bases from J, with 13 bases in between. Per germline, CDR1 SGHRS and CDR2 YFSETQ. Individual cDNA molecules received unique molecular identifiers. TCRdb reanalysed the 5' RACE reads using MiXCR and keeps one entry per CDR3 protein. The sample has roughly 52,000 distinct CDR3 sequences; under 7.5% are singletons. The TCR was taken from an adult who was a healthcare worker with PCR-confirmed SARS-CoV-2 infection or an uninfected control (not recorded which). V is TRBV5-1 and J is TRBJ2-1; a weak D match, TRBD2 (6 bases). Sequenced here: whole blood, sampled at baseline. The DNA of the CDR3 is TGCGCCAGCAGCTTGGGAGACGGAGGGACCAATGAGCAGTTCTTC. This translates into CASSLGDGGTNEQFF.